Listed below are T cell receptor beta chains from one sample, sequenced in a study of CD8 T cells in ankylosing spondylitis. Via MiXCR, TCRdb re-called the 5' RACE reads, giving one row per CDR3 protein. The data contain roughly 230,000 distinct CDR3 sequences, over 7% of them singletons. Sequenced sample: blood, either unsorted or a sorted T cell fraction (not recorded which). The origin of the receptors is a female donor with ankylosing spondylitis or in good health (not recorded which). CDR3s include the opening cysteine and the closing phenylalanine or tryptophan. D genes are given only for firm matches. Clone size appears in some rows only: once, few, many, or a class for an expanded clone.

J gene,V gene,D gene,clone size,CDR3 protein,CDR3 DNA
TRBJ2-7,TRBV20-1,.,medium-sized,CSARRWGFYEQYF,TGCAGTGCTAGAAGGTGGGGTTTCTACGAGCAGTACTTC
TRBJ2-3,TRBV28,.,many,CASSFPPRDTDTQYF,TGTGCCAGCAGTTTCCCCCCCAGGGACACAGATACGCAGTATTTT
TRBJ1-5,TRBV7-2,.,many,CASSFRDGPDQPQHF,TGTGCCAGCAGCTTCCGGGACGGGCCCGATCAGCCCCAGCATTTT
TRBJ1-2,TRBV12-3/TRBV12-4,TRBD1,many,CASSPDRGNGYTF,TGTGCCAGCAGTCCCGACAGGGGGAATGGCTACACCTTC
TRBJ2-1,TRBV7-2,.,.,CASSLGRGSSYNEQFF,TGTGCCAGCAGCTTAGGGAGGGGAAGCTCCTACAATGAGCAGTTCTTC
TRBJ2-2,TRBV7-9,.,.,CASSLPGAGELFF,TGTGCCAGCAGCTTACCGGGGGCCGGGGAGCTGTTTTTT
TRBJ1-1,TRBV12-3/TRBV12-4,.,many,CASSPGRQLGTEAFF,TGTGCCAGCAGCCCAGGACGCCAGCTTGGAACTGAAGCTTTCTTT
TRBJ1-2,TRBV29-1,TRBD1,many,CSVVGTAANYGYTF,TGCAGCGTTGTCGGGACAGCAGCTAACTATGGCTACACCTTC
TRBJ2-1,TRBV29-1,TRBD2,few,CSAKTTSGSYNEQFF,TGCAGCGCCAAAACGACTAGCGGGTCCTACAATGAGCAGTTCTTC
TRBJ2-1,TRBV7-2,.,.,CTSSLTLGINNEQFF,TGTACCAGCAGCTTAACCCTAGGGATAAACAATGAGCAGTTCTTC
TRBJ2-2,TRBV24-1,TRBD1,many,CATSDGDRWNTGELFF,TGTGCCACCAGTGATGGGGACAGGTGGAACACCGGGGAGCTGTTTTTT
TRBJ1-1,TRBV30,.,.,CAWSPNQFTEAFF,TGTGCCTGGAGCCCAAACCAATTCACTGAAGCTTTCTTT
TRBJ2-1,TRBV9,.,many,CASSVGGAEGDEQFF,TGTGCCAGCAGCGTAGGGGGAGCAGAGGGGGATGAGCAGTTCTTC
TRBJ2-1,TRBV3-1,.,many,CASSLTPRGYEQFF,TGTGCCAGCAGCCTTACCCCCAGGGGCTATGAGCAGTTCTTC
TRBJ2-7,TRBV28,.,many,CASSLGGLRDRGLAESYEQYF,TGTGCCAGCAGTTTAGGAGGACTCCGGGACAGGGGACTAGCGGAGAGCTACGAGCAGTACTTC
TRBJ2-1,TRBV20-1,TRBD2,many,CSARTSGRSYNEQFF,TGCAGTGCCAGGACTAGCGGGAGGTCCTACAATGAGCAGTTCTTC
TRBJ2-1,TRBV20-1,TRBD1,many,CSAAPETGGNEQFF,TGCAGTGCCGCTCCGGAGACAGGGGGAAATGAGCAGTTCTTC
TRBJ1-1,TRBV20-1,.,few,CSARDLEGDAFF,TGCAGTGCTAGAGATTTGGAGGGGGATGCTTTCTTT
TRBJ1-2,TRBV19,.,many,CASSTPGHYYGYTF,TGTGCCAGTAGTACCCCGGGACATTACTATGGCTACACCTTC
TRBJ1-2,TRBV6-5,.,many,CASSYSRGTGGYTF,TGTGCCAGCAGTTACTCGAGGGGAACGGGTGGCTACACCTTC
TRBJ1-1,TRBV5-1,TRBD1,many,CASSLDRGQDPAFF,TGCGCCAGCAGCTTGGACAGGGGGCAGGACCCGGCTTTCTTT
TRBJ2-7,TRBV20-1,.,many,CSARDVSRTYEQYF,TGCAGTGCTAGAGATGTTTCGCGGACCTACGAGCAGTACTTC
TRBJ2-2,TRBV20-1,.,once,CSARDRNWAGGELFF,TGCAGTGCTAGAGATAGGAATTGGGCCGGCGGGGAGCTGTTTTTT
TRBJ1-5,TRBV12-3/TRBV12-4,.,many,CASSYDPGSNQPQHF,TGTGCCAGCAGTTACGACCCAGGTAGCAATCAGCCCCAGCATTTT
TRBJ1-1,TRBV20-1,TRBD1,many,CSATRQGGAFF,TGCAGTGCAACCCGACAGGGGGGGGCTTTCTTT
TRBJ2-7,TRBV7-8,.,many,CASHEGDSYEQYF,TGTGCCAGCCATGAGGGGGACTCCTACGAGCAGTACTTC
TRBJ1-1,TRBV7-2,.,many,CASSLDWGVAFF,TGTGCCAGCAGCTTAGACTGGGGAGTAGCTTTCTTT
TRBJ1-5,TRBV12-3/TRBV12-4,TRBD1,many,CASNSTGNQPQHF,TGTGCCAGCAACTCGACAGGGAATCAGCCCCAGCATTTT
TRBJ2-7,TRBV20-1,TRBD2,many,CSAGTSGRASEQYF,TGCAGTGCCGGGACTAGCGGGAGGGCCAGTGAGCAGTACTTC
TRBJ2-7,TRBV5-5,TRBD1,many,CASSLHAGTGSNEQYF,TGTGCCAGCAGCTTGCACGCTGGGACAGGGAGTAACGAGCAGTACTTC
TRBJ2-2,TRBV12-3/TRBV12-4,.,many,CASSTGLHTGELFF,TGTGCCAGCAGTACGGGCCTTCATACCGGGGAGCTGTTTTTT
TRBJ2-1,TRBV12-3/TRBV12-4,.,many,CASSFQQEQFF,TGTGCCAGCAGTTTTCAACAGGAGCAGTTCTTC
TRBJ2-1,TRBV7-9,.,few,CASSPVRLGNEQFF,TGTGCCAGCAGCCCAGTCAGGCTAGGGAATGAGCAGTTCTTC
TRBJ1-5,TRBV25-1,TRBD1,many,CASSTGALGPQHF,TGTGCCAGCTCGACAGGGGCCCTGGGGCCCCAGCATTTT
TRBJ2-1,TRBV5-1,TRBD1,many,CASSGEGAWDEQFF,TGCGCCAGCAGCGGAGAGGGGGCATGGGATGAGCAGTTCTTC
TRBJ2-1,TRBV7-2,TRBD2,.,CASTETSGSGEQFF,TGTGCCAGCACAGAGACTAGCGGTTCCGGGGAGCAGTTCTTC
TRBJ2-3,TRBV5-6,TRBD2,many,CASSKLAGGLGTQYF,TGTGCCAGCAGCAAGCTAGCGGGAGGCCTCGGTACGCAGTATTTT
TRBJ2-2,TRBV4-1,TRBD2,many,CASSQDTAGGPTGELFF,TGCGCCAGCAGCCAAGATACGGCGGGAGGGCCCACCGGGGAGCTGTTTTTT
TRBJ2-2,TRBV29-1,TRBD1,many,CSAGTGGNTGELFF,TGCAGCGCGGGGACAGGGGGTAACACCGGGGAGCTGTTTTTT
TRBJ2-7,TRBV29-1,.,many,CSVSEDRDGPSYEQYF,TGCAGCGTTTCAGAGGACCGGGACGGCCCGAGCTACGAGCAGTACTTC